Listed here are 4 T cell receptor beta chains from one sample, sequenced in a study of blood T cell repertoires in COVID-19. Profiling relied on immunoSEQ multiplex PCR, and the TCRdb table lists in-frame clones only, not all of them. The sample comprises 250,000 to 300,000 clones, approximately 89% of which are singletons, and under 3.5% rests with the top ten. Material: PBMCs or T cells enriched from blood (not recorded which). These receptors were taken from a woman aged 45 to 65 who had been exposed to COVID-19.

The chain joins TRBV5-1 to TRBJ1-5; 9 bases are shared with TRBD1. The germline V gene encodes CDR1 SGHRS and CDR2 YFSETQ. Germline trimming cut 4 bases from V and 6 bases from J; bases unmatched to any gene: 8. This CDR3 contains 15 residues. The chain's CDR3 is CASSRSGQGGQPQHF. The CDR3 DNA sequence: TGCGCCAGCAGCCGATCGGGACAGGGTGGTCAGCCCCAGCATTTT.

This chain uses TRBV7-8 with TRBJ2-7; D may be TRBD2 (5 bases). The V gene's germline CDR1 is SGHVS and CDR2 FQNEAQ. Trimming took off 0 bases at V and 2 bases at J, with 14 bases between the two ends. The CDR3 sequence is 16 residues long. In nucleotides, the CDR3 is TGTGCCAGCAGCTTAGCGAACGGGGTATTAACCTACGAGCAGTACTTC. Translated, it gives CASSLANGVLTYEQYF.

The count of this clone is one. This chain uses TRBV6-5 with TRBJ1-1; possibly TRBD1 for D (5 bases). The germline V gene has CDR1 MNHEY and CDR2 SVGAGI. Trimming removed 6 bases from V and 0 bases from J, with 11 bases in between. This CDR3 region has 14 residues. In nucleotides, the CDR3 is TGTGCCAGCAGAGAGACAGAGATGAACACTGAAGCTTTCTTT. It translates to CASRETEMNTEAFF.

This clone showed up just once. V usage is TRBV4-1 and J usage is TRBJ2-3, with D uncertain. Germline lookup yields CDR1 MGHRA and CDR2 YSYEKL. This CDR3 region has 16 residues. V was shortened by 1 base and J by 3 bases, with 14 bases between the two germline ends. CDR3: CASSQVPGRATDTQYF. Written as DNA, the CDR3 is TGCGCCAGCAGCCAAGTACCTGGAAGAGCGACAGATACGCAGTATTTT.